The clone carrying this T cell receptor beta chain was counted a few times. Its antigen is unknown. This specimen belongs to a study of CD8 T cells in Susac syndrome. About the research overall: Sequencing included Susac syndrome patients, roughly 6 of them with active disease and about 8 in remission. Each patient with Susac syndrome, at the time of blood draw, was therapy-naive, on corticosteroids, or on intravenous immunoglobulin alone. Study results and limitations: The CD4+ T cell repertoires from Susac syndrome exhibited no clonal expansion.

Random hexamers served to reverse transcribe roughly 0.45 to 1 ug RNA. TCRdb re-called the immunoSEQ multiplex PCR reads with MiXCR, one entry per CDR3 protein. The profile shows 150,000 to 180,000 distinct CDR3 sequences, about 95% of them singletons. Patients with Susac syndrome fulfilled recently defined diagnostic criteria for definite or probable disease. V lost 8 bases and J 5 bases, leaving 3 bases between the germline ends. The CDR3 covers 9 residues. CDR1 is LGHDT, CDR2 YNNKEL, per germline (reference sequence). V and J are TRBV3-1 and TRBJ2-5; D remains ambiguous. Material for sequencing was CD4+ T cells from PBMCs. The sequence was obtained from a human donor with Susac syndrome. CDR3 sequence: CASRETQYF. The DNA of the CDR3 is TGTGCCAGCCGGGAGACCCAGTACTTC.